This T cell receptor (beta chain) was sequenced during a study of blood T cell repertoires in COVID-19. Study as a whole: The United States, Italy and Spain were the sources of the acute and convalescent COVID-19 samples. T cells, B-cell-depleted T cells, or PBMCs supplied cDNA or gDNA.

The protocol was immunoSEQ multiplex PCR, while the TCRdb copy is restricted to in-frame clones and leaves out a portion. The data hold some 180,000 clones, with more than 80% observed a single time. The CDR3 length is 14 residues. Per germline, CDR1 MGHRA and CDR2 YSYEKL. V was pared by 1 base and J by 14 bases, with 19 bases between. This clone was observed a few times. This TCR was sampled from a woman older than 75 with COVID-19, enrolled during active disease. Sequencing was performed on peripheral blood. The chain combines TRBV4-1 with TRBJ2-3; weak D call: TRBD2 (6 bases). This CDR3 reads CASSQAWGGGELYF. CDR3 bases: TGCGCCAGCAGCCAAGCCTGGGGCGGCGGGGAGCTGTATTTT.